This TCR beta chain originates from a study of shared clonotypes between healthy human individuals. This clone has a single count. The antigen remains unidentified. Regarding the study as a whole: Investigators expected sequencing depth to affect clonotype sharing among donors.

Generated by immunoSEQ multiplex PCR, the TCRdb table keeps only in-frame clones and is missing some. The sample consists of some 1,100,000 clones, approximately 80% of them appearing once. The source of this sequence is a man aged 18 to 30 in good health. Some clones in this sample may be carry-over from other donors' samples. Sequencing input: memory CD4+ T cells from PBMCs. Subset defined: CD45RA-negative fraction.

The CDR3 spells CASSLREDPTDTQYF. CDR3 in DNA: TGCGCCAGCAGCTTACGGGAGGACCCCACAGATACGCAGTATTTT. This chain connects TRBV5-1 to TRBJ2-3; 7 nucleotides agree with TRBD2. This CDR3 contains 15 residues. After removal of 2 bases from V and 2 bases from J, the junction contained 5 bases not matched to a gene. CDR1 SGHRS and CDR2 YFSETQ come from the germline V gene.